The sequence of this T cell receptor beta chain was determined in a study of cytomegalovirus exposure and HLA in healthy donors. The PCR employed 60 Vbeta primers together with 13 Jbeta primers. Profiled with immunoSEQ multiplex PCR; TCRdb holds only in-frame clones, not every one. The sample records around 120,000 clones, around 76% being singletons. The CDR3 runs to 15 residues. Trimming at V came to 2 bases and at J to 4 bases, leaving 5 bases not matched to a gene. The germline V gene has CDR1 SGHRS and CDR2 YFSETQ. This clone has a single count. J is TRBJ1-1 and V is TRBV5-1; 10 nucleotides agree with TRBD1. The receptor's source is a man aged 60 to 75 in good health and CMV-seropositive. The specimen sequenced was PBMCs. Here the CDR3 reads CASSFRDRGTTEAFF. For the CDR3, the DNA is TGCGCCAGCAGCTTCCGGGACAGGGGTACCACTGAAGCTTTCTTT.